The T cell receptor (beta chain) under discussion was sequenced for a study of radiation and T cells in renal cell carcinoma. At the level of the study: Nephrectomy followed 15 Gy stereotactic body radiation by 4 weeks.

Sequencing used immunoSEQ multiplex PCR; TCRdb keeps in-frame clones, though not all of them. The profile covers roughly 130,000 clones, with 88% appearing a single time and approximately 5.8% taken by the ten largest. Findings and caveats of the study: In blood, top tumor clones expanded by 2 weeks, shrinking by 4.

Documented time point: blood 2 weeks post-SBRT. Treatment: 15 Gy SBRT to primary tumor, nephrectomy 4 weeks later. Radiation-treated patients gave blood at baseline, week 2 and week 4. On this clone: Its specificity is unknown.

The CDR3 runs to 13 residues. Trimming removed 5 bases from V and 4 bases from J, with 10 bases in between. Germline loops: CDR1 MNHNY, CDR2 SVGAGI (reference sequence). The chain carries TRBV6-6 and TRBJ2-3, with D possibly matching TRBD1 (5 bases). The receptor was isolated from a woman in her 70s with renal cell carcinoma. Sequencing used blood, obtained from a patient whose treatment included radiotherapy and nephrectomy. The CDR3 sequence is CASSRGMSDTQYF. The CDR3 nucleotides read TGTGCCAGCAGTAGGGGTATGTCAGATACGCAGTATTTT.